The source of this TCR beta chain is a study of T cell responses to AZD1222 COVID-19 vaccine. The CDR3 has 15 amino acids. Trimming shortened V by 1 base and J by 4 bases, and 13 bases separated the two germline ends. Germline V gene lookup returns CDR1 MNHNS and CDR2 SASEGT. Pooled in the analysis were second doses at about 4 or about 12 weeks. Study observations and caveats: Just 6 or 7 people given AZD1222 tested seropositive at baseline. Breadth and depth of Spike-specific TCRs rose after two AZD1222 doses. It should be noted that donors were predominantly white British and more often female, and clonal diversity was possibly underestimated.

The repertoire was sequenced with immunoSEQ multiplex PCR; TCRdb's copy has only in-frame clones and lacks some. The table includes 86,000 or so clones, about 86% detected once. As regards this clone: What it recognizes is unknown.

The sequence was obtained from an adult who received the AZD1222 COVID-19 vaccine. Sequenced material: peripheral blood, taken 28 days after the second AZD1222 dose. The rearrangement uses TRBV6-1 and TRBJ1-1, with D hard to call. The DNA of the CDR3 is TGTGCCAGCAGTGAAGGAGTAGGCTGGGGCACTGAAGCTTTCTTT. It codes for CASSEGVGWGTEAFF.